This T cell receptor (beta chain) emerged from a study of vaccination effects on CD4 cells after COVID-19. On this clone: Its antigen is unidentified.

The V end was cut by 3 bases, the J end by 4 bases, with 13 bases between. Germline values: CDR1 ENHRY, CDR2 SYGVKD. The CDR3 has 14 residues. Sequencing was preceded by expansion of antigen-specific CD4+ T cells with viral peptide pools in the ViraFEST assay. The culture ran for roughly ten days before CD4+ T cells were isolated. The participants, recipients of two vaccine doses, got either BNT162b2 or mRNA-1273. Only in-frame clones appear in the TCRdb table, and some are missing; sequencing was by immunoSEQ multiplex PCR. The data show about 38,000 clones, approximately 80% seen once. This material consisted of CD4+ T cells from PBMCs cultured with HCoV-NL63 spike peptides, taken after COVID-19 vaccination. The V gene is TRBV10-3, the J gene TRBJ2-7; perhaps TRBD1 as D (5 bases). The TCR originated in a human donor who received a COVID-19 vaccine. Some clones in this sample may be carry-over from other donors' samples. The CDR3 nucleotides read TGTGCCATCAGTGATTCTATTCAGGGTTACGAGCAGTACTTC. This codes for CAISDSIQGYEQYF.